This T cell receptor beta chain was captured in a study of blood T cells in healthy people across ages. Germline V gene sequence: CDR1 SGHAT, CDR2 FQNNGV. The CDR3 has 21 amino acids. J was trimmed by 6 bases and V by 1 base; bases with no gene match: 21. With a J-beta primer mix and a sample-barcoded 5' primer, a second PCR ran about 6 to 11 cycles. TCRdb reprocessed the 5' RACE reads with MiXCR, giving one entry per CDR3 protein. The table has about 770,000 distinct CDR3 sequences, roughly 44% seen once. The receptor comes from a man in his sixties in good health. The sequencing input was blood. This chain joins TRBV11-2 and TRBJ2-3; 11 bases match TRBD2. For the CDR3, the DNA is TGTGCCAGCAGCTTAGTAGTAACACGGGGACTAGCGGATACCGGGGGGGATACGCAGTATTTT. Translation: CASSLVVTRGLADTGGDTQYF.